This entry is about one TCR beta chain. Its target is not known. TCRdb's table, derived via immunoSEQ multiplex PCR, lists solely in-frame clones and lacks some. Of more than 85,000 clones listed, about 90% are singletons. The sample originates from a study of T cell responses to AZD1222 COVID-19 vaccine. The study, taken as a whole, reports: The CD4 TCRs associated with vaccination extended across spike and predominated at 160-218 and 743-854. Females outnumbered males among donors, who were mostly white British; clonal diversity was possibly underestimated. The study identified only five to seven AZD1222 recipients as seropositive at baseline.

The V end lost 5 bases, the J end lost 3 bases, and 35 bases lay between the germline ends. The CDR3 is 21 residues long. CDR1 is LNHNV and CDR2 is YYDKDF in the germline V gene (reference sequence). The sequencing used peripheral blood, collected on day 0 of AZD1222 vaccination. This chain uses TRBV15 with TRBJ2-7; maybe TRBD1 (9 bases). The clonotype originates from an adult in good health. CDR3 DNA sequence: TGTGCCACCAGCGGCCGGGACAGGGAGGGGGAAAGCGGGAGAGTCTTCTACGAGCAGTACTTC. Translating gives CATSGRDREGESGRVFYEQYF.